This T cell receptor beta chain stems from a study of blood T cell repertoires in COVID-19. CDR1 and CDR2 (germline): KGHSH, LQKENI. J lost 5 bases, V lost 5 bases, and 6 bases had no gene match. The CDR3 contains 16 residues. This clone was detected only a few times. Clones were read by immunoSEQ multiplex PCR, and TCRdb kept only the in-frame ones, dropping some. The sample has around 380,000 clones; around 84% are singletons. The gene calls are TRBV18 and TRBJ2-2; 12 bases align to TRBD1. The TCR sequence derives from a human donor with acute or convalescent COVID-19. The donor label of this sample is uncertain. Sequenced input: peripheral blood. CDR3 in amino acids: CASSSAGQGATGELFF. In DNA, the CDR3 is TGTGCCAGCTCATCGGCGGGACAGGGGGCGACCGGGGAGCTGTTTTTT.